This T cell receptor beta chain was captured in a study of cytomegalovirus exposure and HLA in healthy donors. With 60 Vbeta and 13 Jbeta primers, the PCR was carried out. Using immunoSEQ multiplex PCR, the repertoire was profiled, and TCRdb retains in-frame clones only, with some absent. Of 150,000 or so clones in the sample, roughly 70% are singletons; the top ten hold roughly 4.5%. The CDR3 is 17 amino acids. Looked up from germline, CDR1 is SGHAT and CDR2 is FQDESV (reference sequence). The junction had 8 bases not matched to a gene; V was cut back by 1 base and J by 3 bases. This sequence originates from a man aged 18 to 30 in good health and CMV-seropositive. V gene TRBV11-1 combines with J gene TRBJ2-7; 11 nucleotides align to TRBD1. Sequenced input: PBMCs. CDR3 region: CASSLVRTGGVVYEQYF. The CDR3, as DNA: TGTGCCAGCAGCTTAGTTCGGACAGGGGGCGTCGTCTACGAGCAGTACTTC.